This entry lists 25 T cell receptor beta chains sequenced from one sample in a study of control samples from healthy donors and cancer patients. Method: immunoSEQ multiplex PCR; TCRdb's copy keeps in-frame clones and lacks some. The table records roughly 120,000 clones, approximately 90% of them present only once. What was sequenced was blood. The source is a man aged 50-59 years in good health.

The CDR3 loop is CASSDGYGYTF. DNA of the CDR3: TGTGCCAGCAGTGACGGATATGGCTACACCTTC. V gene TRBV3-1 (or the pseudogene TRBV3-2) combines with J gene TRBJ1-2, with D unclear. The CDR3 loop spans 11 amino acids. V lost 6 bases to trimming and J lost 5 bases, with 7 bases between them. Germline V gives CDR1 LGHDT, CDR2 YNNKEL (reference sequence).

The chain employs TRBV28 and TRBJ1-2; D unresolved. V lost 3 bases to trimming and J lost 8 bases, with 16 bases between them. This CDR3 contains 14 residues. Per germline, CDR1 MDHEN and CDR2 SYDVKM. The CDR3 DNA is TGTGCCAGCAGTTTTTGGGTGACGGGTTGGGGCTACACCTTC. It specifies CASSFWVTGWGYTF.

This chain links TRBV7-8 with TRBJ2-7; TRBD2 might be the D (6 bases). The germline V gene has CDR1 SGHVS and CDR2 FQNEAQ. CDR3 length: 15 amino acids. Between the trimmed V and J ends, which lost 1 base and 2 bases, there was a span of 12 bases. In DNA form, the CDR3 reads TGTGCCAGCAGCTTAGACGCGGGACGGACCTACGAGCAGTACTTC. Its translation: CASSLDAGRTYEQYF.

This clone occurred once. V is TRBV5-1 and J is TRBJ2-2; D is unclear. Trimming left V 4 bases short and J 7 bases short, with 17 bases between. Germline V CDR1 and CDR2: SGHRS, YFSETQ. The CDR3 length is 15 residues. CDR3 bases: TGCGCCAGCAGCGATAACGGGCTTTCCAGCGGGGAGCTGTTTTTT. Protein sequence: CASSDNGLSSGELFF.

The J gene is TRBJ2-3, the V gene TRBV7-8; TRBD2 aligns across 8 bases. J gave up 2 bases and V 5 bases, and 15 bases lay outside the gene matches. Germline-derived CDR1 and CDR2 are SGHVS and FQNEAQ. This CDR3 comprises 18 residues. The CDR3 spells CASSEDLGGGGNTDTQYF. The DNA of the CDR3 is TGTGCCAGCAGCGAAGACCTCGGCGGCGGGGGGAACACAGATACGCAGTATTTT.

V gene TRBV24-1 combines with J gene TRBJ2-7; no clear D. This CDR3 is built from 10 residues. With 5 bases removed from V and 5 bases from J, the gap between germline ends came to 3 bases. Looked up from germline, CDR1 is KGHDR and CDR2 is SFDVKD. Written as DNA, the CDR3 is TGTGCCACCAGTGCACACGAGCAGTACTTC. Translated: CATSAHEQYF.

The CDR3 coding sequence is TGTGCCAGCAGCGTAAACGGGCTCGGCGTAGAGACCCAGTACTTC. It codes for CASSVNGLGVETQYF. The chain is built from TRBV9 and TRBJ2-5; D is undetermined. Germline loops: CDR1 SGDLS, CDR2 YYNGEE. The V end was cut by 1 base, the J end by 4 bases, with 14 bases between. The CDR3 length is 15 residues.

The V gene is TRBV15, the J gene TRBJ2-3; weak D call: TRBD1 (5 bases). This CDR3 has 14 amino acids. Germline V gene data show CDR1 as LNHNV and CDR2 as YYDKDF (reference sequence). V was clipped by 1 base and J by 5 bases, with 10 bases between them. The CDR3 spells CATSRVRQLDTQYF. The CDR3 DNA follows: TGTGCCACCAGCAGAGTCAGACAGTTAGATACGCAGTATTTT.

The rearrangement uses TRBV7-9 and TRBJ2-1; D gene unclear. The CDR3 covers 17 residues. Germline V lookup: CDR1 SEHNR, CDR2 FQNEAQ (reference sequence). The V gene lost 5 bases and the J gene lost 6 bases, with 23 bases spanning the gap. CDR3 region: CASSPPSSVFASNEQFF. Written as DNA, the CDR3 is TGTGCCAGCAGCCCTCCGTCAAGTGTCTTTGCCTCCAATGAGCAGTTCTTC. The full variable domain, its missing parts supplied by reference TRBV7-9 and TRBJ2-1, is DTGVSQNPRHKITKRGQNVTFRCDPISEHNRLYWYRQTLGQGPEFLTYFQNEAQLEKSRLLSDRFSAERPKGSFSTLEIQRTEQGDSAMYLCASSPPSSVFASNEQFFGPGTRLTVL.

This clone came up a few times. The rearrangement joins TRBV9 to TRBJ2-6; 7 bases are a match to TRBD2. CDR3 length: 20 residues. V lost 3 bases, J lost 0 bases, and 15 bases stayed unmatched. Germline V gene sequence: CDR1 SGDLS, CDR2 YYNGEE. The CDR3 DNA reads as TGTGCCAGCAGCGACCCAGTGACAGCGGGGTCCTACTCTGGGGCCAACGTCCTGACTTTC. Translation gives CASSDPVTAGSYSGANVLTF.

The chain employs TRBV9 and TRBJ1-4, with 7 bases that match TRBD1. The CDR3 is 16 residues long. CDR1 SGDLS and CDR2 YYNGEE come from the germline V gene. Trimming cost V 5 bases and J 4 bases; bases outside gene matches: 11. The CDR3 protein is CASSQTLDRVNEKLFF. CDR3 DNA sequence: TGTGCCAGCAGTCAGACGCTCGACAGGGTTAATGAAAAACTGTTTTTT.

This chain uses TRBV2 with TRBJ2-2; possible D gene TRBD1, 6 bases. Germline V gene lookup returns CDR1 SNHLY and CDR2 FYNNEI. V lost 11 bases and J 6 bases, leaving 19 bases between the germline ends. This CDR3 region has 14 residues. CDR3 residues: CAWAKDSKAGELFF. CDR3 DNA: TGTGCCTGGGCTAAGGACAGTAAAGCCGGGGAGCTGTTTTTT.

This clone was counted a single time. The CDR3 spells CASSPPGQGALATNEKLFF. CDR3 nucleotide sequence: TGTGCCAGCAGCCCTCCCGGACAGGGGGCGCTTGCAACTAATGAAAAACTGTTTTTT. The genes are TRBV5-6 and TRBJ1-4; 11 positions match TRBD1. This CDR3 region has 19 residues. Germline assignment: CDR1 SGHDT and CDR2 YYEEEE. Unmatched junction bases numbered 11, after V lost 4 bases and J lost 0 bases. The full variable domain, its missing parts supplied by reference TRBV5-6 and TRBJ1-4, is DAGVTQSPTHLIKTRGQQVTLRCSPKSGHDTVSWYQQALGQGPQFIFQYYEEEERQRGNFPDRFSGHQFPNYSSELNVNALLLGDSALYLCASSPPGQGALATNEKLFFGSGTQLSVL.

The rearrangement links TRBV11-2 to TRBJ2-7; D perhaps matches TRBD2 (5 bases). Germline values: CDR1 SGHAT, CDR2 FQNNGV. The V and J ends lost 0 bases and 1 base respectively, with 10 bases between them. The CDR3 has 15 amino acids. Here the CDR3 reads CASSLDPGESYEQYF. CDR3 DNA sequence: TGTGCCAGCAGCTTAGATCCCGGGGAATCCTACGAGCAGTACTTC.

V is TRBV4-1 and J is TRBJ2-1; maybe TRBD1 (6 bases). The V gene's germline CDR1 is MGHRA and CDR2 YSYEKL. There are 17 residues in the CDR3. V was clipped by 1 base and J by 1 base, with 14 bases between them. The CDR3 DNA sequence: TGCGCCAGCAGCCAAGTACTACAGGGAGTATCCTACAATGAGCAGTTCTTC. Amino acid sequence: CASSQVLQGVSYNEQFF.

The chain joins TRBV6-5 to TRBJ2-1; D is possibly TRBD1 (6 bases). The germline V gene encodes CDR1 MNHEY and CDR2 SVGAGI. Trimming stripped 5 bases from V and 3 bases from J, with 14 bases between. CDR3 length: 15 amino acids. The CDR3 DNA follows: TGTGCCAGCAGTCCTGACAGGTTCTTCTACAATGAGCAGTTCTTC. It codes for CASSPDRFFYNEQFF.

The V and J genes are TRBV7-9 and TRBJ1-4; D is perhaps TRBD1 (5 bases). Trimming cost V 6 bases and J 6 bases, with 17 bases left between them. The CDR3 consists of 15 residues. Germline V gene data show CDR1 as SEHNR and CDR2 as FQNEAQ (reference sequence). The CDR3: CASSPSLGRDEKLFF. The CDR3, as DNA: TGTGCCAGCAGTCCTAGTTTGGGGCGGGATGAAAAACTGTTTTTT.

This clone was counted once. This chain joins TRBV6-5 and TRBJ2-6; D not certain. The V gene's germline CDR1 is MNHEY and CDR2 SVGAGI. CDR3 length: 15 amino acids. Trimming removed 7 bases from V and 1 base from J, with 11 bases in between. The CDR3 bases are TGTGCCAGCACCGAAGGAGAGTCTGGGGCCAACGTCCTGACTTTC. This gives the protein CASTEGESGANVLTF.

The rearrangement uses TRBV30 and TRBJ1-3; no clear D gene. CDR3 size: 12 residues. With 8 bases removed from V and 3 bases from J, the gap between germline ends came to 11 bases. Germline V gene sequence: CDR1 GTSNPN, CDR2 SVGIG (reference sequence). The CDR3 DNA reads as TGTGCCCGTTTGGACGGTGGAAACACCATATATTTT. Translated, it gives CARLDGGNTIYF. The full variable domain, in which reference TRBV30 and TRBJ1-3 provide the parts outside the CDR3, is SQTIHQWPATLVQPVGSPLSLECTVEGTSNPNLYWYRQAAGRGLQLLFYSVGIGQISSEVPQNLSASRPQDRQFILSSKKLLLSDSGFYLCARLDGGNTIYFGEGSWLTVV.

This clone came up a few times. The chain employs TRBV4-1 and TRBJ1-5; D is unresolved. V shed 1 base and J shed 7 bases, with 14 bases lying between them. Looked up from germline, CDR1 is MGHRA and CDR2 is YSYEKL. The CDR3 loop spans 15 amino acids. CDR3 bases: TGCGCCAGCAGCCAAGGTCGGGGAGTGTACCAGCCCCAGCATTTT. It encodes CASSQGRGVYQPQHF.

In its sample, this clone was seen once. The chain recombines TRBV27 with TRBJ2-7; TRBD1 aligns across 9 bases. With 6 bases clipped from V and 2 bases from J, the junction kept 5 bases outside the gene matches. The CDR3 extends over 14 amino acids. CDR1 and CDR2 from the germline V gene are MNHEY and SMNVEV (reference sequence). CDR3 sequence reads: CASSTGTGPYEQYF. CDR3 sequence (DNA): TGTGCCAGCAGCACCGGGACAGGGCCCTACGAGCAGTACTTC.

The CDR3 nucleotides are TGTGCCAGCAGCCAACTGGACAGGGGGGACACTGAAGCTTTCTTT. Translating it yields CASSQLDRGDTEAFF. This rearrangement joins TRBV3-1 (or the pseudogene TRBV3-2) to TRBJ1-1; 10 bases map to TRBD1. The V and J ends lost 2 bases and 3 bases, in that order; junction bases with no gene match: 3. CDR3 length: 15 amino acids. In germline, CDR1 is LGHDT, CDR2 YNNKEL (reference sequence).

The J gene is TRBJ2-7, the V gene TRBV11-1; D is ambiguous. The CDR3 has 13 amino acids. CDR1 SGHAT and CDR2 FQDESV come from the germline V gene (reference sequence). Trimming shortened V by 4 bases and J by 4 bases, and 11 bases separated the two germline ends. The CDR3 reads CASSSSEIYEQYF. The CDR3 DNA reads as TGTGCCAGCAGCTCCTCCGAGATATACGAGCAGTACTTC. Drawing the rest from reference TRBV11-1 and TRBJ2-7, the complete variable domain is EAEVAQSPRYKITEKSQAVAFWCDPISGHATLYWYRQILGQGPELLVQFQDESVVDDSQLPKDRFSAERLKGVDSTLKIQPAELGDSAMYLCASSSSEIYEQYFGPGTRLTVT.

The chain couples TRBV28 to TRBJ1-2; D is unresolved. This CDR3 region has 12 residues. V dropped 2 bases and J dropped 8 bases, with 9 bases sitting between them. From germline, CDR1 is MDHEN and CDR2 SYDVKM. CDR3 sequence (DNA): TGTGCCAGCAGTTTAAAAGCACTGGGCTACACCTTC. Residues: CASSLKALGYTF.

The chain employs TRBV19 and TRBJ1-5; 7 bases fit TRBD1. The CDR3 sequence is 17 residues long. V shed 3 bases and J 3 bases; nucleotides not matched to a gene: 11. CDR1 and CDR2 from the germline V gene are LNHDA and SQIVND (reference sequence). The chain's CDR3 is CASSIDGQAESNQPQHF. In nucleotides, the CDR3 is TGTGCCAGTAGTATCGATGGACAGGCGGAATCCAATCAGCCCCAGCATTTT.